A single sample is the source of the 29 T cell receptor beta chains below, sequenced in a study of OX40 agonist ivuxolimab in advanced cancers. The library was generated by the immunoSEQ multiplex PCR assay. This is the immuneACCESS table as TCRdb keeps it, with only in-frame sequences that have V and J called. A part of the clones is gone; compared with another copy, unresolved V genes explain less than half, and the rest is unexplained. The sample records about 71,000 clones, under 80% of which are singletons. Roughly 5.4% of the sample belongs to the ten largest clones. The sample was CD4+ or CD8+ T cells sorted from blood, taken in a trial of the OX40 agonist ivuxolimab. The receptor set was obtained from an adult with an advanced solid tumor such as melanoma, head and neck, liver or kidney cancer.

The chain has TRBV6-1 and TRBJ2-7; 12 bases are shared with TRBD2. Trimming at V came to 2 bases and at J to 0 bases, leaving 8 bases not matched to a gene. Germline CDR1 reads MNHNS; CDR2 reads SASEGT. The CDR3 has 18 residues. CDR3: CASSEQPGLAGLSYEQYF. The CDR3 nucleotides read TGTGCCAGCAGTGAACAACCGGGACTAGCGGGCCTCTCCTACGAGCAGTACTTC.

This sequence joins TRBV6-5 and TRBJ2-7; D uncertain. Trimming cost V 0 bases and J 4 bases, with 13 bases left between them. CDR3 length: 15 amino acids. The V gene's germline CDR1 is MNHEY and CDR2 SVGAGI. As DNA, the CDR3 is TGTGCCAGCAGTTACTCGCCGAACAGTGGATACGAGCAGTACTTC. This translates into CASSYSPNSGYEQYF.

This clone appeared once. This chain joins TRBV27 and TRBJ1-1, with D possibly being TRBD1 (6 bases). The germline V gene encodes CDR1 MNHEY and CDR2 SMNVEV (reference sequence). CDR3 size: 15 residues. V lost 8 bases to trimming and J lost 2 bases, with 18 bases between them. CDR3 nucleotide sequence: TGTGCCAGCTCCCTGCAGGGACACACCAACACTGAAGCTTTCTTT. Protein: CASSLQGHTNTEAFF.

Points on this clone: No DNA is shown, since the ends of the CDR3 on it are uncertain; the CDR3 is the one TCRdb lists. This rearrangement joins TRBV4-3 to TRBJ2-2; TRBD1 reflects the table's D call only, with no check against the DNA. The CDR3 is 20 residues long, ends included. Germline V lookup: CDR1 LGHNA, CDR2 YSLEER. The CDR3 is CASSLAPAAKDTANTGELFF.

The chain has TRBV28 and TRBJ1-3, with a weak D call TRBD1 (6 bases). V lost 5 bases and J lost 5, with 16 bases in between. The CDR3 extends over 15 amino acids. Germline-derived CDR1 and CDR2 are MDHEN and SYDVKM. CDR3 amino acids: CASSRVGAIRNTIYF. The CDR3, as DNA: TGTGCCAGCAGTCGAGTGGGGGCGATAAGAAACACCATATATTTT.

About this clone itself: Relative to the germline gene, one junction end is altered; a read error may explain this. The chain links TRBV6-5 to TRBJ2-2; TRBD1 aligns across 8 bases. The CDR3 covers 12 residues. Looked up from germline, CDR1 is MNHEY and CDR2 is SVGAGI. Here the CDR3 reads CAGGPNTGELFF. CDR3 nucleotides: TGCGCAGGGGGCCCAAACACCGGGGAGCTGTTTTTT.

This chain links TRBV10-3 with TRBJ1-3, with 9 bases lining up with TRBD1. V dropped 8 bases and J dropped 0; count of bases not matched to a gene: 5. Per germline, CDR1 ENHRY and CDR2 SYGVKD. This CDR3 spans 15 amino acids. CDR3 coding DNA: TGTGCCATCTTACAGGGGGCCGGCTCTGGAAACACCATATATTTT. As protein: CAILQGAGSGNTIYF.

V is TRBV27 and J is TRBJ2-2; no clear D. In germline, CDR1 is MNHEY, CDR2 SMNVEV (reference sequence). With 2 bases removed from V and 5 bases from J, the gap between germline ends came to 9 bases. The CDR3 is made up of 14 amino acids. The CDR3 region has the DNA TGTGCCAGCAGTTTAAAGCAACTGACCGGGGAGCTGTTTTTT. Amino acids: CASSLKQLTGELFF.

The V gene is TRBV19, the J gene TRBJ2-5; 9 positions match TRBD1. J gave up 7 bases and V 3 bases, and 3 bases lay outside the gene matches. CDR3 size: 13 residues. CDR1 and CDR2 from the germline V gene are LNHDA and SQIVND (reference sequence). The CDR3 spells CASSIGTGWTQYF. The DNA for the CDR3 is TGTGCCAGTAGTATTGGGACAGGGTGGACCCAGTACTTC.

V and J are TRBV2 and TRBJ1-4; the D gene is possibly TRBD1 (5 bases). The germline V gene has CDR1 SNHLY and CDR2 FYNNEI. V shed 11 bases and J shed 0 bases, with 22 bases lying between them. CDR3 length: 17 amino acids. The CDR3 here is CASVKEGPSSTNEKLFF. CDR3 DNA sequence: TGTGCCTCAGTTAAAGAGGGGCCTTCCTCAACTAATGAAAAACTGTTTTTT.

The V gene is TRBV19, the J gene TRBJ1-1; TRBD1 aligns across 8 bases. Trimming took 2 bases from V and 2 from J; bases not matched to a gene: 13. Germline lookup yields CDR1 LNHDA and CDR2 SQIVND (reference sequence). The CDR3 loop spans 18 amino acids. The CDR3 reads CASSIMVGAGGLNTEAFF. The CDR3 DNA is TGTGCCAGTAGTATAATGGTAGGGGCAGGGGGCCTCAACACTGAAGCTTTCTTT.

J is TRBJ2-5 and V is TRBV10-2; D gene ambiguous. CDR3 size: 16 residues. Per germline, CDR1 WSHSY and CDR2 SAAADI. Between the trimmed V and J ends, which lost 0 bases and 4 bases, there was a span of 15 bases. The CDR3 spells CASSESTMTQGETQYF. Here the CDR3 DNA reads TGCGCCAGCAGTGAGTCGACCATGACACAAGGAGAGACCCAGTACTTC.

This clone was counted between two and nine times. This chain links TRBV6-4 with TRBJ2-1; 15 positions match TRBD2. From germline, CDR1 is MRHNA and CDR2 SNTAGT. CDR3 length: 17 amino acids. With 5 bases clipped from V and 4 bases from J, the junction kept 6 bases outside the gene matches. Written as DNA, the CDR3 is TGTGCCAGCAGTTCCGGACTAGCGGGAGGGCCGTACAATGAGCAGTTCTTC. This encodes CASSSGLAGGPYNEQFF.

The chain has TRBV5-5 and TRBJ2-7; D uncertain. The V end lost 1 base, the J end lost 0 bases, and 8 bases lay between the germline ends. The length of the CDR3 is 14 residues. From germline, CDR1 is SGHKS and CDR2 YYEKEE (reference sequence). CDR3 DNA sequence: TGTGCCAGCAGCTTGTTAGGAGTCTCCTACGAGCAGTACTTC. It specifies CASSLLGVSYEQYF.

This clone was observed a few times. The V call is TRBV5-4, the J call TRBJ1-1, with D possibly being TRBD1 (5 bases). CDR3 length: 14 amino acids. CDR1 is SGHNT, CDR2 YYREEE, per germline (reference sequence). Deletions cut 3 bases from V and 6 bases from J, with 15 bases between. This CDR3 is CASSWGRSDAEAFF. The DNA of the CDR3 is TGTGCCAGCAGCTGGGGGAGGTCTGACGCTGAAGCTTTCTTT.

Points on this clone: Other DNA sequences within the sample encode an identical CDR3. V and J are TRBV4-3 and TRBJ1-1, with D possibly matching TRBD1 (5 bases). V shed 2 bases and J shed 2 bases, with 9 bases lying between them. This CDR3 has 14 residues. CDR1 is LGHNA and CDR2 is YSLEER in the germline V gene. CDR3 nucleotides: TGCGCCAGCAGCCAACAGGGTCGTAACACTGAAGCTTTCTTT. It specifies CASSQQGRNTEAFF.

The V call is TRBV7-2, the J call TRBJ1-4, with 7 nucleotides matching TRBD1. Germline CDR1 SGHTA, CDR2 FQGNSA. V shed 5 bases and J 3 bases; nucleotides not matched to a gene: 6. This CDR3 is built from 15 residues. The CDR3 loop reads CASSPMGQPNEKLFF. CDR3 in DNA: TGTGCCAGCAGCCCGATGGGACAGCCTAATGAAAAACTGTTTTTT. Drawing the rest from reference TRBV7-2 and TRBJ1-4, the complete variable domain is GAGVSQSPSNKVTEKGKDVELRCDPISGHTALYWYRQSLGQGLEFLIYFQGNSAPDKSGLPSDRFSAERTGGSVSTLTIQRTQQEDSAVYLCASSPMGQPNEKLFFGSGTQLSVL.

Only a few counts were recorded for this clone. The chain recombines TRBV6-5 with TRBJ1-2, with D maybe TRBD1 (5 bases). V was trimmed by 7 bases and J by 3 bases, leaving 15 bases between them. The germline CDR1 and CDR2 sequences are MNHEY and SVGAGI. This CDR3 has 14 residues. CDR3 loop: CASTSPGKDYGYTF. The DNA of the CDR3 is TGTGCCAGCACTTCGCCAGGGAAGGACTATGGCTACACCTTC.

DNA of the CDR3: TGTGCCAGCAGCCCGTTTCCCTACGAGCAGTACTTC. Amino acids: CASSPFPYEQYF. V is TRBV14 and J is TRBJ2-7, with no clear D. The germline CDR1 and CDR2 sequences are SGHDN and FVKESK. The CDR3 is 12 amino acids. Deletions cut 4 bases from V and 2 bases from J, with 6 bases between. Complete variable domain (other parts from reference TRBV14 and TRBJ2-7): EAGVTQFPSHSVIEKGQTVTLRCDPISGHDNLYWYRRVMGKEIKFLLHFVKESKQDESGMPNNRFLAERTGGTYSTLKVQPAELEDSGVYFCASSPFPYEQYFGPGTRLTVT.

This clone was recorded once. This chain joins TRBV27 and TRBJ1-2; 7 positions agree with TRBD1. This CDR3 region has 14 residues. The V segment lost 5 bases and the J segment 4 bases; nucleotides outside the gene matches: 7. Germline V CDR1 and CDR2: MNHEY, SMNVEV (reference sequence). The CDR3 nucleotides read TGTGCCAGCAGTCCAAGACAGGGCCTCTATGGCTACACCTTC. This gives the protein CASSPRQGLYGYTF.

The CDR3 DNA follows: TGCGCCAGCAGGTCCCTGGCAGAGACTGAAGCTTTCTTT. Its protein is CASRSLAETEAFF. V and J are TRBV5-1 and TRBJ1-1; D unclear. The germline V gene encodes CDR1 SGHRS and CDR2 YFSETQ. Between the trimmed V and J ends, which lost 5 bases and 5 bases, there was a span of 13 bases. The CDR3 has 13 residues.

The rearrangement joins TRBV5-5 to TRBJ1-2; tentatively, D is TRBD1 (5 bases). This CDR3 has 13 amino acids. Trimming shortened V by 0 bases and J by 2 bases, and 5 bases separated the two germline ends. Looked up from germline, CDR1 is SGHKS and CDR2 is YYEKEE (reference sequence). For the CDR3, the DNA is TGTGCCAGCAGCTTGGAGGGGAACTATGGCTACACCTTC. The encoded protein is CASSLEGNYGYTF.

This clone was recorded many times. The chain recombines TRBV7-9 with TRBJ2-5, with 8 bases lining up with TRBD2. Germline V gene data show CDR1 as SEHNR and CDR2 as FQNEAQ (reference sequence). This CDR3 is 16 amino acids long. V dropped 4 bases and J dropped 5; count of bases not matched to a gene: 12. In DNA, the CDR3 is TGTGCCAGCAGCTCCCCAGGGGTAGCGGGATTTGAGACCCAGTACTTC. Protein: CASSSPGVAGFETQYF.

This CDR3 reads CASTPPDSYGYTF. The CDR3 DNA reads as TGTGCCAGCACCCCCCCGGACAGCTATGGCTACACCTTC. The J gene is TRBJ1-2, the V gene TRBV6-1, with D perhaps TRBD1 (6 bases). CDR1 MNHNS and CDR2 SASEGT come from the germline V gene. Trimming stripped 7 bases from V and 4 bases from J, with 13 bases between. This CDR3 comprises 13 residues.

This clone was recorded a few times. This chain joins TRBV15 and TRBJ2-4, with D possibly being TRBD1 or TRBD2 (5 bases each). Germline lookup yields CDR1 LNHNV and CDR2 YYDKDF (reference sequence). Trimming shortened V by 2 bases and J by 11 bases, and 16 bases separated the two germline ends. This CDR3 spans 14 amino acids. CDR3 protein: CATSRYGTTEVQYF. The CDR3 DNA reads as TGTGCCACCAGCAGATACGGGACGACGGAGGTTCAGTACTTC.

This chain links TRBV5-4 with TRBJ2-5; 7 positions agree with TRBD2. This CDR3 contains 16 residues. V lost 0 bases to trimming and J lost 7 bases; unmatched junction nucleotides: 12. Germline V gene sequence: CDR1 SGHNT, CDR2 YYREEE (reference sequence). CDR3: CASSLVSAGGGRTQYF. CDR3 DNA: TGTGCCAGCAGCTTGGTGTCAGCGGGCGGGGGTCGGACCCAGTACTTC. Full variable domain (rest looked up from reference TRBV5-4 and TRBJ2-5): ETGVTQSPTHLIKTRGQQVTLRCSSQSGHNTVSWYQQALGQGPQFIFQYYREEENGRGNFPPRFSGLQFPNYSSELNVNALELDDSALYLCASSLVSAGGGRTQYFGPGTRLLVL.

The genes are TRBV5-6 and TRBJ2-5; D gene ambiguous. The germline V and J ends were trimmed by 0 bases and 4 bases, with 13 bases remaining between them. This CDR3 region has 15 residues. Per the germline V gene, CDR1 is SGHDT and CDR2 is YYEEEE. This CDR3 reads CASSLGVRVGETQYF. In nucleotides, the CDR3 is TGTGCCAGCAGCTTGGGGGTTAGAGTGGGAGAGACCCAGTACTTC.

V usage is TRBV2 and J usage is TRBJ1-5; D remains unclear. The length of the CDR3 is 15 residues. Between the trimmed V and J ends, which lost 2 bases and 2 bases, there was a span of 10 bases. From germline, CDR1 is SNHLY and CDR2 FYNNEI. The CDR3 nucleotides are TGTGCCAGCAGTGAAAGGCAACAGCGCAATCAGCCCCAGCATTTT. Translation: CASSERQQRNQPQHF.

This chain links TRBV18 with TRBJ1-1; tentatively, D is TRBD1 (6 bases). V was trimmed by 0 bases and J by 4 bases, leaving 15 bases between them. The CDR3 length is 16 residues. CDR1 and CDR2 from the germline V gene are KGHSH and LQKENI. The CDR3 loop reads CASSPPTLRGSTEAFF. The CDR3, as DNA: TGTGCCAGCTCACCACCTACACTGAGGGGGAGCACTGAAGCTTTCTTT.